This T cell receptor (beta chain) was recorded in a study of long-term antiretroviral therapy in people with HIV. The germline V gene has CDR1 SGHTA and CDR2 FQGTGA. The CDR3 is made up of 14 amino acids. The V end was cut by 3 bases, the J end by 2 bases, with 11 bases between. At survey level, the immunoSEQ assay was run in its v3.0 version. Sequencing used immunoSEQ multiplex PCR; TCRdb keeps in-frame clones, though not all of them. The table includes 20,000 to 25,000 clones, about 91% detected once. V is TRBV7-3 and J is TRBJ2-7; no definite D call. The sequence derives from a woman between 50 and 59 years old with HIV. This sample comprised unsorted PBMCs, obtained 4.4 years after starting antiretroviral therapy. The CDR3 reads CASSFADGPYEQYF. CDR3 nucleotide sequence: TGTGCCAGCAGCTTCGCGGACGGGCCCTACGAGCAGTACTTC. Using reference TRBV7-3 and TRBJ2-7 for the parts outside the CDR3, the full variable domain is GAGVSQTPSNKVTEKGKYVELRCDPISGHTALYWYRQSLGQGPEFLIYFQGTGAADDSGLPNDRFFAVRPEGSVSTLKIQRTERGDSAVYLCASSFADGPYEQYFGPGTRLTVT.